One sample yielded the 18 T cell receptor beta chains listed below, sequenced in a study of T cells in Graves' hyperthyroidism and ophthalmopathy. Amplification yielded TCR beta CDR3 regions, with RNA transcripts as the source. The HTBI primer set served for first-round RT-PCR of the TCR CDR3. TCRdb recomputed calls from the multiplex PCR reads with MiXCR, one row per CDR3 protein. The table includes hundreds of thousands of distinct CDR3 sequences, 12% to 15% detected once. Sequenced sample: blood. Source of these receptors: a woman aged 18-35 years with Graves' hyperthyroidism.

This clonotype came up a few times. The chain is built from TRBV5-6 and TRBJ2-4, with D unresolved. Germline values: CDR1 SGHDT, CDR2 YYEEEE. This CDR3 contains 14 residues. With 4 bases removed from V and 0 bases from J, the gap between germline ends came to 8 bases. For the CDR3, the DNA is TGTGCCAGCAGCCCCACAGAAGCCAAAAACATTCAGTACTTC. Translation gives CASSPTEAKNIQYF.

This clonotype was detected many times. The V and J genes are TRBV11-2 and TRBJ2-7; D unclear. The ends were cut back, 3 bases at V and 7 bases at J, with 16 bases in the middle. Germline CDR1 is SGHAT and CDR2 is FQNNGV. The CDR3 consists of 14 residues. In DNA form, the CDR3 reads TGTGCCAGCAGCTTGGTAAAGGGTAATAGAGAGCAGTACTTC. Amino acids: CASSLVKGNREQYF. Drawing the rest from reference TRBV11-2 and TRBJ2-7, the complete variable domain is EAGVAQSPRYKIIEKRQSVAFWCNPISGHATLYWYQQILGQGPKLLIQFQNNGVVDDSQLPKDRFSAERLKGVDSTLKIQPAKLEDSAVYLCASSLVKGNREQYFGPGTRLTVT.

This clonotype was counted many times. The gene calls are TRBV30 and TRBJ2-5, with 10 bases identical to TRBD1. Germline CDR1 and CDR2: GTSNPN and SVGIG (reference sequence). The V and J ends lost 2 bases and 4 bases, in that order; junction bases with no gene match: 16. The CDR3 sequence is 18 residues long. Here the CDR3 reads CAWSIPRSGTGVVETQYF. For the CDR3, the DNA is TGTGCCTGGAGTATTCCCCGGAGTGGGACAGGGGTCGTAGAGACCCAGTACTTC.

V is TRBV20-1 and J is TRBJ2-7; D may be TRBD2 (5 bases). Germline CDR1 reads DFQATT; CDR2 reads SNEGSKA (reference sequence). Trimming shortened V by 1 base and J by 0 bases, and 13 bases separated the two germline ends. This CDR3 has 15 residues. In DNA, the CDR3 is TGCAGTGCTAGAGTTTGGCGGGCCCTCTCCTACGAGCAGTACTTC. Translation gives CSARVWRALSYEQYF.

There are a few counts of this clonotype. The junction shows a germline mismatch at one end, possibly a read error. The rearrangement joins TRBV7-2 to TRBJ2-7, with D perhaps TRBD2 (5 bases). The CDR3 totals 15 residues. In germline, CDR1 is SGHTA, CDR2 FQGNSA. Here the CDR3 reads CASGLGLAPSYEQYF. For the CDR3, the DNA is TGTGCCAGCGGCTTAGGGCTAGCCCCCTCCTACGAGCAGTACTTC.

The table lists this clonotype with many counts. The gene calls are TRBV2 and TRBJ1-6; D might be TRBD1 (5 bases). Germline-derived CDR1 and CDR2 are SNHLY and FYNNEI. The CDR3 runs 15 residues. Trimming shortened V by 3 bases and J by 9 bases, and 15 bases separated the two germline ends. CDR3 residues: CASSDREGRVSPLHF. As DNA, the CDR3 is TGTGCCAGCAGTGACAGGGAAGGGAGAGTTTCACCCCTCCACTTT.

The chain employs TRBV19 and TRBJ2-1; 13 bases align to TRBD2. Germline-derived CDR1 and CDR2 are LNHDA and SQIVND (reference sequence). After removal of 5 bases from V and 10 bases from J, the junction contained 8 bases not matched to a gene. This CDR3 has 15 amino acids. The CDR3 reads CASSQGLAGPSEQFF. The CDR3 bases are TGTGCCAGTAGTCAGGGACTAGCGGGGCCCTCGGAGCAGTTCTTC.

This clonotype has only a few counts. In DNA form, the CDR3 reads TGTGCCAGCAGCTTAAACCCAATAGCGGGAGGGCCCACCGGGGAGCTGTTTTTT. The encoded protein is CASSLNPIAGGPTGELFF. The chain couples TRBV7-3 to TRBJ2-2, with 11 bases that match TRBD2. This CDR3 has 18 residues. Germline CDR1 SGHTA, CDR2 FQGTGA. V was clipped by 1 base and J by 4 bases; unmatched bases: 8.

The rearrangement joins TRBV6-5 to TRBJ2-5; D possibly corresponds to TRBD2 (6 bases). The CDR3 has 16 residues. In germline, CDR1 is MNHEY, CDR2 SVGAGI. V was cut by 1 base and J by 1 base, with 13 bases left in between. CDR3 bases: TGTGCCAGCAGTTACTTTGCCGGGGGAGCCCAAGAGACCCAGTACTTC. It translates to CASSYFAGGAQETQYF.

The chain links TRBV27 to TRBJ2-7, with D uncertain. The CDR3 extends over 14 amino acids. Trimming stripped 2 bases from V and 4 bases from J, with 12 bases between. Germline V gene lookup returns CDR1 MNHEY and CDR2 SMNVEV (reference sequence). Here the CDR3 reads CASSLAGPRYEQYF. The DNA of the CDR3 is TGTGCCAGCAGTTTAGCAGGACCAAGGTACGAGCAGTACTTC.

This clonotype was seen only a few times. This chain links TRBV19 with TRBJ2-3, with D maybe TRBD1 (7 bases). This CDR3 region has 15 residues. Trimming cost V 7 bases and J 4 bases, with 18 bases left between them. Germline CDR1 LNHDA, CDR2 SQIVND (reference sequence). The CDR3 protein is CASNPRGAIADTQYF. CDR3 in DNA: TGTGCCAGTAACCCCAGGGGGGCAATTGCAGATACGCAGTATTTT.

This clonotype was found many times. The V and J genes are TRBV18 and TRBJ1-1, with TRBD1 as a possible D gene (6 bases). The CDR3 sequence is 14 residues long. V was clipped by 3 bases and J by 5 bases, with 13 bases between them. Germline lookup yields CDR1 KGHSH and CDR2 LQKENI. CDR3 sequence: CASSPIGGATEAFF. DNA for the CDR3: TGTGCCAGCTCACCTATAGGGGGGGCGACTGAAGCTTTCTTT.

This clonotype showed up many times. The CDR3 coding sequence is TGTGCCAGCAGAAAGCTTTTTGGCGGGGCTAGATCCTACAATGAGCAGTTCTTC. Protein: CASRKLFGGARSYNEQFF. This chain uses TRBV27 with TRBJ2-1, with a tentative D call TRBD2 (6 bases). The CDR3 has 18 amino acids. CDR1 and CDR2 from the germline V gene are MNHEY and SMNVEV (reference sequence). Deletions cut 6 bases from V and 1 base from J, with 22 bases between.

This clonotype was counted between two and nine times. The chain employs TRBV29-1 and TRBJ1-2; D is uncertain. Per germline, CDR1 SQVTM and CDR2 ANQGSEA. The CDR3 runs 12 residues. Trimming removed 4 bases from V and 1 base from J, with 7 bases in between. The CDR3, as DNA: TGCAGCGTTGGAGCAAATAACTATGGCTACACCTTC. Translation: CSVGANNYGYTF.

The chain couples TRBV28 to TRBJ1-4; D is unresolved. The germline CDR1 and CDR2 sequences are MDHEN and SYDVKM. V was trimmed by 1 base and J by 8 bases, leaving 14 bases between them. The CDR3 is 15 amino acids. The CDR3 sequence: CASSLSRAVGEKLFF. CDR3 sequence (DNA): TGTGCCAGCAGTTTATCTCGGGCAGTCGGCGAAAAACTGTTTTTT.

The chain joins TRBV25-1 to TRBJ2-7, with TRBD1 matching 7 bases. After removal of 7 bases from V and 2 bases from J, the junction contained 5 bases not matched to a gene. CDR3 length: 13 amino acids. Germline CDR1 reads MGHDK; CDR2 reads SYGVNS. CDR3: CASNSDRAYEQYF. CDR3 DNA sequence: TGTGCCAGCAATTCCGACAGGGCCTACGAGCAGTACTTC.

The chain recombines TRBV19 with TRBJ2-1, with TRBD2 identical over 11 bases. Trimming at V came to 4 bases and at J to 6 bases, leaving 8 bases not matched to a gene. This CDR3 contains 16 residues. CDR1 is LNHDA, CDR2 SQIVND, per germline (reference sequence). CDR3 sequence (DNA): TGTGCCAGTAGTACCAGTAGCGGGAGGGGCTGCAATGAGCAGTTCTTC. Its protein product is CASSTSSGRGCNEQFF.

V is TRBV12-3 or TRBV12-4 and J is TRBJ2-7, with D perhaps matching TRBD2 (6 bases). CDR3 length: 14 amino acids. Trimming took off 3 bases at V and 5 bases at J, with 14 bases between the two ends. This CDR3 is CASSLTRGRNEQYF. DNA of the CDR3: TGTGCCAGCAGTTTGACGCGAGGGAGGAACGAGCAGTACTTC.